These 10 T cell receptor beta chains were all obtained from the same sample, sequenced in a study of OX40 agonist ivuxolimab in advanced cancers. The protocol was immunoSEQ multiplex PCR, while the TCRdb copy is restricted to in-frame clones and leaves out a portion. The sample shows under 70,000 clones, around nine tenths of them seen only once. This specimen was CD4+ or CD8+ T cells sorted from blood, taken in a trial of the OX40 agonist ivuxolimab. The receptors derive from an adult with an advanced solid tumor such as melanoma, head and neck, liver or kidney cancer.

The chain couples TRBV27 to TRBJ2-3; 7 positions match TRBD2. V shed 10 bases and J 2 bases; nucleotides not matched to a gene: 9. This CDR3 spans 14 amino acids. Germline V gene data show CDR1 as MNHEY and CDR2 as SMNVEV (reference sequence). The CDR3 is CATGLGGSTDTQYF. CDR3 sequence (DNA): TGTGCCACCGGACTAGGCGGATCCACAGATACGCAGTATTTT.

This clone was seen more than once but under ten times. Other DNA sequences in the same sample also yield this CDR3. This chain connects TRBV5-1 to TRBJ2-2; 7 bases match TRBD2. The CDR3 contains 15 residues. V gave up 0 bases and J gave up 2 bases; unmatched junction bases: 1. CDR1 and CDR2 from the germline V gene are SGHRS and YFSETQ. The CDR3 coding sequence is TGCGCCAGCAGCTTGGCGGGGGGAAACACCGGGGAGCTGTTTTTT. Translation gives CASSLAGGNTGELFF.

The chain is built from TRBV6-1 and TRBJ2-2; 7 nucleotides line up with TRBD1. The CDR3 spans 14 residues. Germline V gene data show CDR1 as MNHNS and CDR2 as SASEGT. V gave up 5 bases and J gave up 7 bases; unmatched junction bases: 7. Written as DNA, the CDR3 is TGTGCCAGCAGTAGCACAGGGGATAGCGGGGAGCTGTTTTTT. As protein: CASSSTGDSGELFF.

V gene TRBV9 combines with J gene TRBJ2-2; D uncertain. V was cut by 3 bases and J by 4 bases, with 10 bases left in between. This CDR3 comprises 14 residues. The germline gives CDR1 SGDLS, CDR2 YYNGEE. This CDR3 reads CASSAGLATGELFF. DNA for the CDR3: TGTGCCAGCAGCGCCGGGTTGGCCACCGGGGAGCTGTTTTTT.

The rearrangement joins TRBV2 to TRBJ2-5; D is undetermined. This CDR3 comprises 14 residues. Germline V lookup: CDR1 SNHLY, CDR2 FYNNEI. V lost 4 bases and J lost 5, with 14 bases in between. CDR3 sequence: CASSATSEYETQYF. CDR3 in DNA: TGTGCCAGCAGTGCCACCTCTGAGTACGAGACCCAGTACTTC.

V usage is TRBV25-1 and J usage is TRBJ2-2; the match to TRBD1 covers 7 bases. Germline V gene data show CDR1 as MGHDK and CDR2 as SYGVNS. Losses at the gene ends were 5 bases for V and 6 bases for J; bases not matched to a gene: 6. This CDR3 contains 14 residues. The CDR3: CASSNLGGSGELFF. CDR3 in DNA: TGTGCCAGCAGTAACCTAGGGGGCTCCGGGGAGCTGTTTTTT.

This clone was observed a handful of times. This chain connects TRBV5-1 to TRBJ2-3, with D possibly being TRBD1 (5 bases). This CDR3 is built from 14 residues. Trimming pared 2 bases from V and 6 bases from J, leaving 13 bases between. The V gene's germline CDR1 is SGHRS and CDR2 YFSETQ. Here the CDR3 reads CASSFTGGRDTQYF. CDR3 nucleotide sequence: TGCGCCAGCAGCTTTACAGGTGGGCGGGATACGCAGTATTTT.

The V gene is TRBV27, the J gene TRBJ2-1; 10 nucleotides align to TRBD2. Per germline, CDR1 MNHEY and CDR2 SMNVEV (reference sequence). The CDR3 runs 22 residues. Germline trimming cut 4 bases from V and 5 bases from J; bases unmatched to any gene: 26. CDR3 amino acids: CASSSGDSLRLAGEVRNNEQFF. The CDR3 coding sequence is TGTGCCAGCAGTTCCGGAGACAGCTTACGCCTAGCGGGAGAGGTTCGGAACAATGAGCAGTTCTTC.

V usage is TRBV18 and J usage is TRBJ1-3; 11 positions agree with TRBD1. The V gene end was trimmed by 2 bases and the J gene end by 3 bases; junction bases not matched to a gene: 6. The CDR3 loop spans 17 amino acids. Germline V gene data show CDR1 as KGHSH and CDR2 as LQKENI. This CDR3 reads CASSPEGQGDFGNTIYF. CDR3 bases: TGTGCCAGCTCACCAGAGGGACAGGGGGATTTTGGAAACACCATATATTTT.

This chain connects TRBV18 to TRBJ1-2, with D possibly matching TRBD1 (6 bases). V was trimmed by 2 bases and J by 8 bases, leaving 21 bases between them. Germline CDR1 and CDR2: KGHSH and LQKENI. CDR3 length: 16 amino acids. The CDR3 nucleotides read TGTGCCAGCTCACCATCGTTTGACAGGCCGGTTTTAGGCTACACCTTC. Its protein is CASSPSFDRPVLGYTF.